Shown below are 18 T cell receptor beta chains from a single sample sequenced in a study of cytomegalovirus exposure and HLA in healthy donors. The study ran its PCR with 60 Vbeta and 13 Jbeta primers. Libraries were prepared by immunoSEQ multiplex PCR; TCRdb keeps only in-frame clonotypes and omits some of them. The table has 180,000 or so clones, around 78% seen once. The sample comprised PBMCs. The receptors here all came from a woman aged 25 to 45 in good health and CMV-seropositive.

CDR3 nucleotide sequence: TGTGCCAGCAGCTTAGGCGGACAGGGGCACCAAGAGACCCAGTACTTC. It specifies CASSLGGQGHQETQYF. The J gene is TRBJ2-5, the V gene TRBV13, with TRBD1 identical over 9 bases. J lost 0 bases, V lost 0 bases, and 2 bases had no gene match. The CDR3 sequence is 16 residues long. Germline CDR1 reads PRHDT; CDR2 reads FYEKMQ (reference sequence). Full variable domain (rest looked up from reference TRBV13 and TRBJ2-5): AAGVIQSPRHLIKEKRETATLKCYPIPRHDTVYWYQQGPGQDPQFLISFYEKMQSDKGSIPDRFSAQQFSDYHSELNMSSLELGDSALYFCASSLGGQGHQETQYFGPGTRLLVL.

The chain is built from TRBV7-7 and TRBJ2-1; 9 bases are shared with TRBD1. CDR1 is SSHAT and CDR2 is FNYEAQ in the germline V gene (reference sequence). Trimming removed 5 bases from V and 2 bases from J; junction bases left unmatched: 4. The CDR3 totals 15 residues. This CDR3 reads CASSLGQGAYNEQFF. As DNA, the CDR3 is TGTGCCAGCAGCCTGGGACAGGGAGCCTACAATGAGCAGTTCTTC.

CDR3 loop: CASTTGKNIQYF. CDR3 nucleotides: TGCGCCAGCACGACAGGGAAAAACATTCAGTACTTC. The chain carries TRBV10-2 and TRBJ2-4; 7 bases fit TRBD1. The J segment lost 4 bases and the V segment lost 7 bases, leaving 1 base of the junction unmatched. CDR1 and CDR2 (germline): WSHSY, SAAADI. The CDR3 contains 12 residues.

In the case of this clone: Germline is not matched at one junction end, which may reflect a read error. Other DNA sequences in this specimen translate into the identical CDR3. This chain connects TRBV6-1 to TRBJ1-2; 7 bases align to TRBD1. In germline, CDR1 is MNHNS, CDR2 SASEGT. The length of the CDR3 is 14 residues. The CDR3 DNA sequence: TGTGCTAGCAGTCGCCGGGACAGCAACTATGGCTACACCTTC. Translated: CASSRRDSNYGYTF.

This chain joins TRBV9 and TRBJ1-2; D is unresolved. The CDR3 contains 13 residues. V gave up 3 bases and J gave up 4 bases, with 10 bases separating them. The germline V gene encodes CDR1 SGDLS and CDR2 YYNGEE. The CDR3 protein is CASSAQSIYGYTF. The CDR3 bases are TGTGCCAGCAGCGCTCAGTCCATCTATGGCTACACCTTC. The full variable domain, completed using reference TRBV9 and TRBJ1-2, is DSGVTQTPKHLITATGQRVTLRCSPRSGDLSVYWYQQSLDQGLQFLIQYYNGEERAKGNILERFSAQQFPDLHSELNLSSLELGDSALYFCASSAQSIYGYTFGSGTRLTVV.

V is TRBV7-2 and J is TRBJ1-3; possible D gene TRBD1, 5 bases. The CDR3 sequence is 15 residues long. V was clipped by 5 bases and J by 4 bases, with 15 bases between them. Germline CDR1 SGHTA, CDR2 FQGNSA. The CDR3 sequence: CASSPLGGVGNTIYF. CDR3 bases: TGTGCCAGCAGCCCACTGGGGGGGGTGGGAAACACCATATATTTT.

This clone was observed a single time. The CDR3 loop reads CASSYYTGGFYGYTF. The CDR3 DNA reads as TGTGCCAGCAGTTACTATACAGGGGGCTTTTATGGCTACACCTTC. The chain combines TRBV6-5 with TRBJ1-2, with TRBD1 identical over 9 bases. Per germline, CDR1 MNHEY and CDR2 SVGAGI. V shed 1 base, J shed 5 bases, and the junction held 5 bases outside the gene matches. CDR3 length: 15 residues.

This clone showed up just once. The chain is built from TRBV30 and TRBJ2-2; 7 bases are shared with TRBD1. Trimming cost V 4 bases and J 6 bases; bases outside gene matches: 8. This CDR3 has 14 amino acids. The germline CDR1 and CDR2 sequences are GTSNPN and SVGIG (reference sequence). For the CDR3, the DNA is TGTGCCTGGAAACAGGGGATTGGCTCCGGGGAGCTGTTTTTT. It translates to CAWKQGIGSGELFF.

V usage is TRBV2 and J usage is TRBJ1-1; D ambiguous. The CDR3 extends over 13 amino acids. Trimming left V 0 bases short and J 4 bases short, with 6 bases between. Germline CDR1 and CDR2: SNHLY and FYNNEI. The CDR3 DNA follows: TGTGCCAGCAGTGAAGCTTACAGCACTGAAGCTTTCTTT. Translation: CASSEAYSTEAFF.

The rearrangement uses TRBV18 and TRBJ1-1; 8 nucleotides agree with TRBD1. The V and J ends lost 5 bases and 2 bases, in that order; junction bases with no gene match: 13. This CDR3 comprises 17 residues. Germline V gene sequence: CDR1 KGHSH, CDR2 LQKENI. The CDR3 DNA reads as TGTGCCAGCTCAGTCACAGGGGGTCGTAACGTAAACACTGAAGCTTTCTTT. This translates into CASSVTGGRNVNTEAFF.

This chain uses TRBV19 with TRBJ2-5, with a possible D match to TRBD1 (6 bases). Germline lookup yields CDR1 LNHDA and CDR2 SQIVND (reference sequence). V shed 5 bases and J shed 7 bases, with 11 bases lying between them. The CDR3 is 12 residues long. The CDR3 DNA reads as TGTGCCAGTAGTTCATTACAGGGGACCCAGTACTTC. This encodes CASSSLQGTQYF.

The V call is TRBV10-3, the J call TRBJ2-3, with 10 bases identical to TRBD2. The germline V gene encodes CDR1 ENHRY and CDR2 SYGVKD. With 4 bases clipped from V and 0 bases from J, the junction kept 4 bases outside the gene matches. This CDR3 has 16 residues. The CDR3 loop reads CAISALAGSSTDTQYF. CDR3 nucleotide sequence: TGTGCCATCAGTGCACTAGCGGGATCTAGCACAGATACGCAGTATTTT.

This clone showed up just once. The gene calls are TRBV19 and TRBJ1-5; D is possibly TRBD1 (6 bases). The V and J ends lost 1 base and 6 bases respectively, with 16 bases between them. The CDR3 totals 16 residues. In germline, CDR1 is LNHDA, CDR2 SQIVND (reference sequence). The CDR3 DNA reads TGTGCCAGTAGTATAGCCCGAGACAGGCCGCCTCAGCCCCAGCATTTT. It yields the protein CASSIARDRPPQPQHF.

The V gene is TRBV5-1, the J gene TRBJ2-7; no reliable D call. CDR1 is SGHRS and CDR2 is YFSETQ in the germline V gene. V lost 0 bases to trimming and J lost 0 bases, with 13 bases between them. The CDR3 covers 16 residues. The CDR3 here is CASSLGASQSSYEQYF. The CDR3, as DNA: TGCGCCAGCAGCTTGGGGGCCTCCCAGAGCTCCTACGAGCAGTACTTC.

The rearrangement joins TRBV13 to TRBJ1-6; D gene uncertain. V was clipped by 7 bases and J by 0 bases, with 19 bases between them. From germline, CDR1 is PRHDT and CDR2 FYEKMQ (reference sequence). The CDR3 spans 18 residues. The CDR3 nucleotides are TGTGCCAGCACCAAAGGGCGGGCTTCAAGCTCCTATAATTCACCCCTCCACTTT. It yields the protein CASTKGRASSSYNSPLHF. Drawing the rest from reference TRBV13 and TRBJ1-6, the complete variable domain is AAGVIQSPRHLIKEKRETATLKCYPIPRHDTVYWYQQGPGQDPQFLISFYEKMQSDKGSIPDRFSAQQFSDYHSELNMSSLELGDSALYFCASTKGRASSSYNSPLHFGNGTRLTVT.

The V and J genes are TRBV5-1 and TRBJ2-5, with 9 bases that match TRBD1. CDR3 length: 16 amino acids. The junction had 13 bases not matched to a gene; V was cut back by 3 bases and J by 7 bases. Germline CDR1 SGHRS, CDR2 YFSETQ. The CDR3 here is CASSYPDRGVPGTQYF. The CDR3 DNA sequence: TGCGCCAGCAGCTACCCCGACAGGGGGGTTCCCGGGACCCAGTACTTC.

This chain joins TRBV7-9 and TRBJ1-5; 8 bases align to TRBD1. Trimming cost V 5 bases and J 2 bases; bases outside gene matches: 11. The CDR3 is made up of 17 amino acids. Per germline, CDR1 SEHNR and CDR2 FQNEAQ (reference sequence). The CDR3 nucleotides are TGTGCCAGCAGCCACGGACAGGGAAGGAACGGCAATCAGCCCCAGCATTTT. The encoded protein is CASSHGQGRNGNQPQHF.

The genes are TRBV25-1 and TRBJ2-7; D may be TRBD1 (6 bases). This CDR3 is built from 14 residues. The germline V gene has CDR1 MGHDK and CDR2 SYGVNS. V lost 11 bases and J 3 bases, leaving 20 bases between the germline ends. In nucleotides, the CDR3 is TGTGCCTCATCCAAGGAACAGGGCATCTACGAGCAGTACTTC. It specifies CASSKEQGIYEQYF.